This T cell receptor (beta chain) was observed in a study of radiation and T cells in renal cell carcinoma (dated by TCRdb to about 2020). Background on the whole study: The samples were drawn from a clinical trial, where primary renal cell carcinomas were treated with 15 Gy of stereotactic body radiation therapy and then removed by nephrectomy 4 weeks afterward. A total of roughly 4 million unique CDR3 nucleotide sequences, encoding 2.7 million or so unique CDR3 amino acid sequences, were found across all 50 or so samples. In total, 50 or so samples underwent TCR beta sequencing: around 25 tumors plus 27 peripheral blood samples. Broad study findings and their caveats: An increase in top tumor clonotypes in blood was observed from baseline to 2 weeks post-radiation, followed by contraction by 4 weeks, which was taken to suggest transient expansion of tumor-resident clones. Tracking of blood repertoire dynamics stopped at approximately four weeks after treatment, with no follow-up past that point. No pretreatment tumor biopsies were available, so the baseline intratumoral presence of clonotypes could not be determined. With a single-armed trial design, the study had no way to address how radiation dose or scheduling affects the TCR repertoire.

Following the manufacturer's recommendations, the immunoSEQ kit was used to generate TCR beta libraries from genomic DNA. Library preparation used a first multiplex PCR with proprietary primers, then a second PCR adding unique barcodes, with bead cleanups after each round. Each sample batch included a kit-provided positive control reaction and a negative control reaction. The final libraries underwent checking on an Agilent 4200 TapeStation D1000 ScreenTape, volumetric pooling, and quantification by qPCR. Sequencing was performed on an Illumina NextSeq500 with a MidOutput 150-cycle cartridge, and 156 Read1 and 15 Index1 cycles were run with kit custom primers. The pooled library was loaded at roughly 1 pM with approximately 18% PhiX control spiked in. The authors' analysis ran thus. Vendor-processed data were analyzed in R, and a clonotype was defined as all T cells sharing the same CDR3 nucleotide sequence. In the clone abundance analyses, frequencies were normalized to the 10,000 most abundant clones in each sample. Public T cell clones, averaging fewer than five per sample, were removed before analysis. Tumor-enriched clonotypes and baseline blood-enriched clonotypes were defined as those with an abundance difference of at least 32-fold between compartments. A beta-binomial differential abundance model was used to identify clonotypes that were expanded or contracted between blood time points. Tumor-blood repertoire similarity was measured with the Baroni-Urbani and Buser coefficient, and groups were compared using two-tailed Wilcoxon tests in R. Drawn from immuneACCESS, this table holds only the in-frame rearrangements with V and J called that TCRdb kept. Clones are partly lost; checked studies trace under half to an unresolved V gene and leave the rest unexplained. From that table come the V and J calls and clone size; the DNA was used to work out D and trimming. Across this sample there are 100,000 to 150,000 clones, with about 81% seen only once. The top ten clones comprise 5.8% of the sample.

As concerns this clone: Its binding antigen is unknown. No base quality information exists; no much larger clone differs at one position.

This specimen's time point label, interpreted: blood 2 weeks post-SBRT. Per the publication, the treatment or condition label means: 15 Gy SBRT to primary tumor, nephrectomy 4 weeks later. To follow tumor-enriched clonotypes, serial peripheral blood was collected from radiation-treated patients at baseline and at 2 weeks and 4 weeks after SBRT. Every patient's renal cell carcinoma showed clear cell pathology. The QIAamp DNA Blood Mini Kit (Qiagen) was used to prepare genomic DNA for TCR sequencing. The analyses included only samples that passed all quality control checks. The TCR originated in a man aged 50 to 59 with renal cell carcinoma. This specimen was blood, taken from a patient whose treatment included radiotherapy and nephrectomy.

Here the CDR3 is given as CASSPGGGSNSPLHF. Here is the DNA: TGTGCCAGCAGCCCTGGGGGGGGTAGTAATTCACCCCTCCACTTT. The sequence is built from TRBV7-2 and TRBJ1-6, and perhaps TRBD1 as D gene, on 5 matching bases. CDR1 and CDR2 are drawn from the germline V gene: SGHTA, FQGNSA. Trimming costs V 5 bases and J 6 bases, and their ends lie 14 bases apart. The cysteine opens and the phenylalanine closes a CDR3 of 15 amino acids. Of all the DNA, just the CDR3 is kept, 45 bases in frame from base 1.